One and the same sample provided the 24 T cell receptor beta chains below, sequenced in a study of control samples from healthy donors and cancer patients. Generated by immunoSEQ multiplex PCR, the TCRdb table keeps only in-frame clones and is missing some. The data contain 120,000 or so clones, about 86% of them singletons. Sequences were obtained from blood. These receptors were taken from a man between 25 and 39 years old in good health.

This clone appeared a single time. The CDR3 sequence is CATSDSGRAFQETQYF. The CDR3 DNA sequence: TGTGCCACCAGTGATTCGGGCAGGGCATTTCAAGAGACCCAGTACTTC. The chain is built from TRBV24-1 and TRBJ2-5, with D possibly matching TRBD1 (5 bases). Between the trimmed V and J ends, which lost 2 bases and 2 bases, there was a span of 14 bases. This CDR3 comprises 16 residues. Per the germline V gene, CDR1 is KGHDR and CDR2 is SFDVKD.

This chain uses TRBV3-1 (or the pseudogene TRBV3-2) with TRBJ1-1, with TRBD1 as a possible D gene (5 bases). CDR3 length: 12 residues. Trimming removed 2 bases at V and 9 bases at J, with 10 bases between. Germline CDR1 LGHDT, CDR2 YNNKEL (reference sequence). CDR3 sequence reads: CASSQLGAQAFF. The CDR3 DNA follows: TGTGCCAGCAGCCAACTTGGGGCGCAAGCTTTCTTT.

The chain links TRBV4-1 to TRBJ2-5, with 13 nucleotides matching TRBD2. Per the germline V gene, CDR1 is MGHRA and CDR2 is YSYEKL. Trimming cost V 1 base and J 5 bases; bases outside gene matches: 10. This CDR3 spans 18 amino acids. The CDR3 DNA follows: TGCGCCAGCAGCCAAGGACTAGCGGGGGGTCCCTTAGGGGAGACCCAGTACTTC. This sequence encodes CASSQGLAGGPLGETQYF.

The V gene is TRBV11-3, the J gene TRBJ1-1; no definite D call. Trimming stripped 2 bases from V and 8 bases from J, with 12 bases between. The germline CDR1 and CDR2 sequences are SGHNT and YENEEA. CDR3 length: 13 residues. The DNA of the CDR3 is TGTGCCAGCAGCTTAAAGGGTGGCAGGGAAGCTTTCTTT. It is translated as CASSLKGGREAFF.

The chain carries TRBV9 and TRBJ2-7; TRBD2 might be the D (7 bases). The CDR3 length is 14 residues. In germline, CDR1 is SGDLS, CDR2 YYNGEE. With 4 bases removed from V and 5 bases from J, the gap between germline ends came to 16 bases. CDR3 region: CASSPSGGANEQYF. DNA for the CDR3: TGTGCCAGCAGCCCCAGTGGGGGGGCCAACGAGCAGTACTTC.

The J gene is TRBJ2-7, the V gene TRBV6-5, with 10 bases lining up with TRBD2. CDR1 and CDR2 (germline): MNHEY, SVGAGI. The CDR3 is made up of 15 amino acids. V lost 6 bases to trimming and J lost 9 bases; unmatched junction nucleotides: 14. The DNA of the CDR3 is TGTGCCAGCAGCGACTGGACTAGCGGATACGATGCGCAGTACTTC. Its protein product is CASSDWTSGYDAQYF.

V is TRBV7-2 and J is TRBJ1-1; D call uncertain. V was cut by 5 bases and J by 5 bases, with 6 bases left in between. The germline V gene has CDR1 SGHTA and CDR2 FQGNSA. This CDR3 region has 11 residues. The CDR3 is CASSRVTEAFF. The CDR3 DNA reads as TGTGCCAGCAGCCGGGTAACTGAAGCTTTCTTT.

Remarks on this clone: The same CDR3 can be traced to other DNA sequences in this sample. The V and J genes are TRBV18 and TRBJ1-5; possible D gene TRBD1, 6 bases. The CDR3 has 15 residues. Germline V gene lookup returns CDR1 KGHSH and CDR2 LQKENI. V lost 6 bases and J lost 4, with 16 bases in between. Written as DNA, the CDR3 is TGTGCCAGCTCCCCTGGAGGGGGAGGTAATCAGCCCCAGCATTTT. Translation: CASSPGGGGNQPQHF.

The chain joins TRBV3-1 (or the pseudogene TRBV3-2) to TRBJ2-6, with 10 bases lining up with TRBD2. CDR3 length: 17 residues. V shed 3 bases and J 1 base; nucleotides not matched to a gene: 3. Germline CDR1 reads LGHDT; CDR2 reads YNNKEL (reference sequence). The CDR3 DNA sequence: TGTGCCAGCAGCCAGGCTAGCGGGGGATCTGGGGCCAACGTCCTGACTTTC. Amino acid sequence: CASSQASGGSGANVLTF.

This clone was observed once. The chain carries TRBV10-3 and TRBJ1-2; D possibly corresponds to TRBD1 (5 bases). Trimming shortened V by 6 bases and J by 4 bases, and 15 bases separated the two germline ends. The CDR3 totals 14 residues. Germline lookup yields CDR1 ENHRY and CDR2 SYGVKD. The CDR3 sequence: CAISGGVGAYGYTF. The CDR3 coding sequence is TGTGCCATCAGCGGAGGGGTGGGAGCCTATGGCTACACCTTC.

This clone was detected only a few times. V usage is TRBV11-2 and J usage is TRBJ2-5, with D tentatively TRBD2 (6 bases). Germline CDR1 SGHAT, CDR2 FQNNGV. The CDR3 sequence is 12 residues long. V was clipped by 4 bases and J by 3 bases, with 6 bases between them. The CDR3 loop is CASSSGEETQYF. CDR3 in DNA: TGTGCCAGCAGCTCGGGGGAAGAGACCCAGTACTTC.

The genes are TRBV19 and TRBJ1-1; 8 bases line up with TRBD1. Germline V gene sequence: CDR1 LNHDA, CDR2 SQIVND (reference sequence). The CDR3 is 14 amino acids. V shed 2 bases, J shed 8 bases, and the junction held 7 bases outside the gene matches. CDR3 nucleotides: TGTGCCAGTAGTATAATTCCCGACAGGGGAGAAGCTTTCTTT. Its protein is CASSIIPDRGEAFF.

The rearrangement uses TRBV20-1 and TRBJ2-5; TRBD1 agrees at 7 bases. The CDR3 covers 14 residues. Trimming cost V 3 bases and J 1 base; bases outside gene matches: 5. Germline CDR1 and CDR2: DFQATT and SNEGSKA (reference sequence). CDR3 in amino acids: CSASLDRAQETQYF. The CDR3 bases are TGCAGTGCTAGTCTCGACAGGGCCCAAGAGACCCAGTACTTC.

A single count supports this clone. V is TRBV5-5 and J is TRBJ2-2; either TRBD1 or TRBD2 may fit D (5 bases each). V dropped 0 bases and J dropped 4 bases, with 7 bases sitting between them. The CDR3 consists of 14 residues. In germline, CDR1 is SGHKS, CDR2 YYEKEE (reference sequence). For the CDR3, the DNA is TGTGCCAGCAGCTTGGGGGGGTTCACCGGGGAGCTGTTTTTT. Translating it yields CASSLGGFTGELFF.

This clone was detected only a few times. This chain uses TRBV14 with TRBJ2-7; TRBD1 is a possible D gene (5 bases). Germline CDR1 SGHDN, CDR2 FVKESK. Trimming took 2 bases from V and 3 from J, leaving 11 bases between them. CDR3 length equals 14 residues. CDR3 nucleotide sequence: TGTGCCAGCAGCCAAAGGGGTAGGGTCTACGAGCAGTACGTC. Protein: CASSQRGRVYEQYV.

This sequence joins TRBV6-5 and TRBJ2-1; D not resolved. The V and J ends lost 5 bases and 0 bases respectively, with 8 bases between them. The CDR3 consists of 14 residues. The germline CDR1 and CDR2 sequences are MNHEY and SVGAGI. In DNA, the CDR3 is TGTGCCAGCAGTAGCCCCAGCTCCTACAATGAGCAGTTCTTC. It encodes CASSSPSSYNEQFF.

This clone was picked up one time. This sequence joins TRBV5-1 and TRBJ1-1, with no clear D. From germline, CDR1 is SGHRS and CDR2 YFSETQ. V was trimmed by 4 bases and J by 0 bases, leaving 10 bases between them. The CDR3 length is 14 residues. In nucleotides, the CDR3 is TGCGCCAGCAGCGCCGGACGGATGAACACTGAAGCTTTCTTT. It codes for CASSAGRMNTEAFF.

This clone has just a few counts. The chain links TRBV7-2 to TRBJ1-5, with TRBD1 as a possible D gene (5 bases). This CDR3 region has 15 residues. Germline V gene lookup returns CDR1 SGHTA and CDR2 FQGNSA. With 5 bases removed from V and 0 bases from J, the gap between germline ends came to 11 bases. The CDR3 region is CASSVGTPSNQPQHF. In DNA, the CDR3 is TGTGCCAGCAGCGTCGGGACTCCTAGCAATCAGCCCCAGCATTTT.

The chain combines TRBV5-4 with TRBJ1-4; 7 bases match TRBD1. There are 15 residues in the CDR3. Trimming cost V 2 bases and J 8 bases; bases outside gene matches: 9. CDR1 SGHNT and CDR2 YYREEE come from the germline V gene (reference sequence). The DNA of the CDR3 is TGTGCCAGCAGCTTAGGGACAGCGAGGGACGAAAAACTGTTTTTT. This encodes CASSLGTARDEKLFF.

This clone showed up just once. This chain's CDR3 is CSVEEGTQYF. Written as DNA, the CDR3 is TGCAGCGTTGAGGAGGGTACGCAGTATTTT. The chain is built from TRBV29-1 and TRBJ2-3, with D perhaps TRBD2 (6 bases). This CDR3 has 10 residues. Germline V lookup: CDR1 SQVTM, CDR2 ANQGSEA. V was shortened by 3 bases and J by 8 bases, with 6 bases between the two germline ends.

DNA for the CDR3: TGTGCCAGCACTCGGGACCGAAACTATGGCTACACCTTC. Its protein is CASTRDRNYGYTF. The rearrangement links TRBV2 to TRBJ1-2; perhaps TRBD1 as D (5 bases). CDR1 and CDR2 (germline): SNHLY, FYNNEI. This CDR3 region has 13 residues. The germline V and J ends were trimmed by 7 bases and 2 bases, with 11 bases remaining between them. Full variable domain (remainder filled in from reference TRBV2 and TRBJ1-2): EPEVTQTPSHQVTQMGQEVILRCVPISNHLYFYWYRQILGQKVEFLVSFYNNEISEKSEIFDDQFSVERPDGSNFTLKIRSTKLEDSAMYFCASTRDRNYGYTFGSGTRLTVV.

This clone has more than one count but fewer than ten. The chain recombines TRBV5-1 with TRBJ2-1, with TRBD2 identical over 9 bases. The CDR3 is 17 amino acids. The germline CDR1 and CDR2 sequences are SGHRS and YFSETQ. J gave up 8 bases and V 0 bases, and 12 bases lay outside the gene matches. The DNA for the CDR3 is TGCGCCAGCAGCTTGGATGGCTTGCGGGGGGGCTCGGATGAGCAGTTCTTC. Residues: CASSLDGLRGGSDEQFF.

The chain joins TRBV29-1 to TRBJ2-7; no clear D. The CDR3 has 11 residues. The germline CDR1 and CDR2 sequences are SQVTM and ANQGSEA. Trimming shortened V by 3 bases and J by 2 bases, and 5 bases separated the two germline ends. The CDR3 nucleotides read TGCAGCGTTGATACAGCCTACGAGCAGTACTTC. Protein sequence: CSVDTAYEQYF.

Concerning this clone: One junction end disagrees with the germline gene, perhaps due to a read error. This sample also contains other DNA sequences that code for the same CDR3. V is TRBV6-2 or TRBV6-3 and J is TRBJ2-5; 11 nucleotides agree with TRBD2. CDR3 size: 16 residues. CDR1 and CDR2 from the germline V gene are MNHEY and SVGEGT. The CDR3 DNA is TGCGCCAGCAGTTACTCCCAGACTAGCGGGGTAAAGACCCAGTACTTC. Amino acid sequence: CASSYSQTSGVKTQYF.